The 32 T cell receptor beta chains presented below share a single source sample, sequenced in a study of early T cells in non-severe SARS-CoV-2 infection. MiXCR, applied by TCRdb to the 5' RACE reads, yields one record per CDR3 protein. The table shows some 30,000 distinct CDR3 sequences, with under 5.5% occurring only once. Sequencing input: whole blood. These receptors all stem from an adult who was a healthcare worker with PCR-confirmed SARS-CoV-2 infection or an uninfected control (not recorded which).

In its sample, this clonotype was seen many times. This sequence joins TRBV30 and TRBJ2-7; TRBD1 is a possible D gene (5 bases). Deletions cut 2 bases from V and 1 base from J, with 12 bases between. CDR1 is GTSNPN and CDR2 is SVGIG in the germline V gene (reference sequence). This CDR3 is built from 14 residues. The CDR3 nucleotides read TGTGCCTGGAGTCACCCCCCAGGGTCCTACGAGCAGTACTTC. Translation: CAWSHPPGSYEQYF. Together with reference TRBV30 and TRBJ2-7, the CDR3 gives the full variable domain: SQTIHQWPATLVQPVGSPLSLECTVEGTSNPNLYWYRQAAGRGLQLLFYSVGIGQISSEVPQNLSASRPQDRQFILSSKKLLLSDSGFYLCAWSHPPGSYEQYFGPGTRLTVT.

This clonotype came up many times. The chain recombines TRBV5-4 with TRBJ2-2; a possible D gene is TRBD1 (5 bases). Trimming cost V 0 bases and J 2 bases, with 8 bases left between them. Germline V gene lookup returns CDR1 SGHNT and CDR2 YYREEE (reference sequence). This CDR3 has 15 amino acids. The DNA of the CDR3 is TGTGCCAGCAGCTTGGCACAGGCAAACACCGGGGAGCTGTTTTTT. Translated: CASSLAQANTGELFF.

This clonotype has a count of ten or more. This chain joins TRBV27 and TRBJ1-4; D uncertain. Germline loops: CDR1 MNHEY, CDR2 SMNVEV (reference sequence). There are 14 residues in the CDR3. V lost 5 bases and J 7 bases, leaving 14 bases between the germline ends. The CDR3 DNA is TGTGCCAGCAGTCCCCTGAACAGCCCTGAAAAACTGTTTTTT. Protein sequence: CASSPLNSPEKLFF.

This clonotype turned up a few times. The V call is TRBV12-3 or TRBV12-4, the J call TRBJ1-1; D remains unclear. This CDR3 region has 12 residues. V was clipped by 1 base and J by 11 bases, with 11 bases between them. The CDR3: CASSLGDVDAFF. The CDR3 nucleotides read TGTGCCAGCAGTTTAGGAGATGTGGACGCTTTCTTT.

Only a few counts were recorded for this clonotype. This sequence joins TRBV28 and TRBJ1-2, with 8 bases identical to TRBD1. The ends lost 6 bases at V and 1 base at J; junction bases unmatched: 10. Germline lookup yields CDR1 MDHEN and CDR2 SYDVKM. This CDR3 comprises 16 residues. The CDR3 nucleotides read TGTGCCAGCAGAAGGACAGGGAGTCGACTTAACTATGGCTACACCTTC. Amino acid sequence: CASRRTGSRLNYGYTF.

This clonotype occurred many times. The V gene is TRBV7-9, the J gene TRBJ1-5; 9 nucleotides match TRBD1. Germline loops: CDR1 SEHNR, CDR2 FQNEAQ (reference sequence). This CDR3 is 18 amino acids long. Germline trimming cut 5 bases from V and 1 base from J; bases unmatched to any gene: 12. The CDR3, as DNA: TGTGCCAGCAGCCAGGGACAGGGCTGGGATATAAGCAATCAGCCCCAGCATTTT. Protein sequence: CASSQGQGWDISNQPQHF.

The table lists this clonotype with many counts. The chain combines TRBV7-2 with TRBJ1-1; D gene ambiguous. V gave up 6 bases and J gave up 2 bases, with 10 bases separating them. This CDR3 contains 13 residues. Germline V gene lookup returns CDR1 SGHTA and CDR2 FQGNSA. The CDR3 bases are TGTGCCAGCAGATTGACAACAAACACTGAAGCTTTCTTT. Its protein product is CASRLTTNTEAFF.

This clonotype was recorded many times. The rearrangement uses TRBV9 and TRBJ2-7, with 11 bases lining up with TRBD2. The CDR3 contains 13 residues. Per germline, CDR1 SGDLS and CDR2 YYNGEE. V dropped 9 bases and J dropped 5; count of bases not matched to a gene: 7. CDR3 in amino acids: CATHPTSGNEQYF. As DNA, the CDR3 is TGTGCCACCCACCCGACTAGCGGGAACGAGCAGTACTTC. The full variable domain, completed using reference TRBV9 and TRBJ2-7, is DSGVTQTPKHLITATGQRVTLRCSPRSGDLSVYWYQQSLDQGLQFLIQYYNGEERAKGNILERFSAQQFPDLHSELNLSSLELGDSALYFCATHPTSGNEQYFGPGTRLTVT.

This clonotype was detected ten times or more. The V gene is TRBV12-3 or TRBV12-4, the J gene TRBJ1-2; 8 bases are shared with TRBD1. Trimming at V came to 2 bases and at J to 9 bases, leaving 8 bases not matched to a gene. This CDR3 has 14 amino acids. The DNA of the CDR3 is TGTGCCAGCAGTTTACTCACAGGGGGAAGGAGCTACACCTTC. Its translation: CASSLLTGGRSYTF.

The V and J genes are TRBV29-1 and TRBJ1-2; D is ambiguous. V lost 0 bases, J lost 8 bases, and 16 bases lay in between. The CDR3 spans 14 residues. In germline, CDR1 is SQVTM, CDR2 ANQGSEA. The CDR3 spells CSVEDLGQSYGYTF. The CDR3 coding sequence is TGCAGCGTTGAAGATTTAGGGCAGAGCTACGGCTACACCTTC.

This clonotype was detected many times. This sequence joins TRBV7-6 and TRBJ2-7, with 9 bases fitting TRBD1. Germline V CDR1 and CDR2: SGHVS, FNYEAQ. The ends lost 1 base at V and 1 base at J; junction bases unmatched: 8. The CDR3 is 17 amino acids. CDR3 nucleotides: TGTGCCAGCAGCTTAGGGGGGGGACAGGGCGCGTCCTACGAGCAGTACTTC. This codes for CASSLGGGQGASYEQYF.

This clonotype was observed at least ten times. V usage is TRBV6-2 or TRBV6-3 and J usage is TRBJ1-5, with D uncertain. Germline loops: CDR1 MNHEY, CDR2 SVGEGT. This CDR3 spans 10 amino acids. Trimming took off 8 bases at V and 6 bases at J, with 5 bases between the two ends. In nucleotides, the CDR3 is TGTGCCAGCGGAAGTCAGCCCCAGCATTTT. Its translation: CASGSQPQHF.

This clonotype has a count of ten or more. This chain joins TRBV20-1 and TRBJ2-1, with 12 positions matching TRBD2. The CDR3 runs to 16 residues. V lost 2 bases to trimming and J lost 4 bases; unmatched junction nucleotides: 6. Germline CDR1 DFQATT, CDR2 SNEGSKA (reference sequence). CDR3 nucleotides: TGCAGTGCTAGACCTAGCGGGGGGGCGGGTTACAATGAGCAGTTCTTC. Its protein product is CSARPSGGAGYNEQFF.

This clonotype was found many times. V is TRBV27 and J is TRBJ2-7; D possibly corresponds to TRBD2 (5 bases). V lost 2 bases to trimming and J lost 2 bases, with 7 bases between them. Germline values: CDR1 MNHEY, CDR2 SMNVEV (reference sequence). This CDR3 is 13 amino acids long. The CDR3 DNA follows: TGTGCCAGCAGTTTAGGAGGAACCTACGAGCAGTACTTC. This sequence encodes CASSLGGTYEQYF.

This chain links TRBV10-3 with TRBJ1-5; D is unclear. Trimming left V 3 bases short and J 6 bases short, with 15 bases between. Germline assignment: CDR1 ENHRY and CDR2 SYGVKD. The CDR3 is 15 amino acids. The CDR3 DNA reads as TGTGCCATCAGTGAAGTTGGGAGGGTAGGTCAGCCCCAGCATTTT. It codes for CAISEVGRVGQPQHF.

This clonotype has a handful of counts. This sequence joins TRBV7-2 and TRBJ2-7, with TRBD2 identical over 9 bases. Germline V gives CDR1 SGHTA, CDR2 FQGNSA. There are 15 residues in the CDR3. V lost 5 bases, J lost 3 bases, and 8 bases stayed unmatched. DNA for the CDR3: TGTGCCAGCAGCCCATATAGCGGGGGCTACTACGAGCAGTACTTC. Amino acids: CASSPYSGGYYEQYF.

The V gene is TRBV2, the J gene TRBJ2-3; 9 bases are a match to TRBD1. The CDR3 runs 17 residues. Unmatched junction bases numbered 8, after V lost 1 base and J lost 3 bases. Germline-derived CDR1 and CDR2 are SNHLY and FYNNEI. The CDR3 sequence is CASSEVGPGQGTDTQYF. In DNA form, the CDR3 reads TGTGCCAGCAGTGAAGTCGGGCCGGGACAGGGAACAGATACGCAGTATTTT. The full variable domain, completed using reference TRBV2 and TRBJ2-3, is EPEVTQTPSHQVTQMGQEVILRCVPISNHLYFYWYRQILGQKVEFLVSFYNNEISEKSEIFDDQFSVERPDGSNFTLKIRSTKLEDSAMYFCASSEVGPGQGTDTQYFGPGTRLTVL.

V and J are TRBV7-9 and TRBJ2-3; 9 bases are shared with TRBD2. V was pared by 6 bases and J by 1 base, with 5 bases of the junction left unmatched. Germline V lookup: CDR1 SEHNR, CDR2 FQNEAQ (reference sequence). The CDR3 has 15 amino acids. The CDR3 coding sequence is TGTGCCAGCAGTTCCATAGCGGGGGGCACAGATACGCAGTATTTT. It codes for CASSSIAGGTDTQYF.

The table lists this clonotype with many counts. The chain carries TRBV5-1 and TRBJ1-1; 7 nucleotides agree with TRBD1. The germline V gene has CDR1 SGHRS and CDR2 YFSETQ. This CDR3 has 16 residues. Germline trimming cut 1 base from V and 2 bases from J; bases unmatched to any gene: 8. Here the CDR3 reads CASSLRPGTANTEAFF. The CDR3 coding sequence is TGCGCCAGCAGCTTGCGCCCCGGGACAGCCAACACTGAAGCTTTCTTT.

This clonotype was found many times. The chain joins TRBV9 to TRBJ2-7, with 8 bases lining up with TRBD1. The CDR3 runs to 16 residues. The germline V gene encodes CDR1 SGDLS and CDR2 YYNGEE. Trimming removed 0 bases from V and 0 bases from J; junction bases left unmatched: 5. CDR3 residues: CASSVGLGQDSYEQYF. The CDR3 nucleotides are TGTGCCAGCAGCGTAGGCTTGGGACAGGACTCCTACGAGCAGTACTTC.

In this sample, this clonotype turned up many times. The chain is built from TRBV18 and TRBJ1-4, with no clear D. The CDR3 contains 15 residues. Looked up from germline, CDR1 is KGHSH and CDR2 is LQKENI. Trimming removed 0 bases at V and 8 bases at J, with 13 bases between. Written as DNA, the CDR3 is TGTGCCAGCTCACCACCGGGGTGGACCCGGGAAAAACTGTTTTTT. It codes for CASSPPGWTREKLFF.

This clonotype was observed at least ten times. V and J are TRBV15 and TRBJ1-1; D is undetermined. V was trimmed by 6 bases and J by 0 bases, leaving 8 bases between them. The CDR3 runs to 13 residues. CDR1 is LNHNV, CDR2 YYDKDF, per germline (reference sequence). CDR3 in amino acids: CATRRDMNTEAFF. In DNA, the CDR3 is TGTGCCACCAGACGGGATATGAACACTGAAGCTTTCTTT. Full variable domain (missing parts from reference TRBV15 and TRBJ1-1): DAMVIQNPRYQVTQFGKPVTLSCSQTLNHNVMYWYQQKSSQAPKLLFHYYDKDFNNEADTPDNFQSRRPNTSFCFLDIRSPGLGDTAMYLCATRRDMNTEAFFGQGTRLTVV.

Only a few counts were recorded for this clonotype. This chain joins TRBV14 and TRBJ1-6, with TRBD1 as a possible D gene (5 bases). Germline-derived CDR1 and CDR2 are SGHDN and FVKESK. CDR3 length: 14 residues. V shed 3 bases and J shed 7 bases, with 10 bases lying between them. CDR3 nucleotides: TGTGCCAGCAGCCAGGTCGGGGCGAATTCACCCCTCCACTTT. Translated: CASSQVGANSPLHF.

In this sample, this clonotype turned up many times. The CDR3 protein is CASSQGTGYEQYF. CDR3 sequence (DNA): TGCGCCAGCAGCCAAGGGACAGGGTACGAGCAGTACTTC. The chain combines TRBV4-3 with TRBJ2-7, with 8 bases identical to TRBD1. Per the germline V gene, CDR1 is LGHNA and CDR2 is YSLEER. V was clipped by 1 base and J by 4 bases; unmatched bases: 0. The CDR3 extends over 13 amino acids.

This clonotype was picked up many times. The chain recombines TRBV12-3 or TRBV12-4 with TRBJ2-4; no clear D. Trimming shortened V by 3 bases and J by 6 bases, and 12 bases separated the two germline ends. The CDR3 covers 14 residues. For the CDR3, the DNA is TGTGCCAGCAGTTTGTCGGTAGAGACAAACATTCAGTACTTC. It encodes CASSLSVETNIQYF.

The J gene is TRBJ2-3, the V gene TRBV20-1, with D maybe TRBD1 (7 bases). This CDR3 is 17 amino acids long. V was clipped by 4 bases and J by 2 bases, with 22 bases between them. CDR1 is DFQATT, CDR2 SNEGSKA, per germline (reference sequence). The CDR3 nucleotides are TGCAGTGCTACCACTTACCATGGAGGGGGCATCACAGATACGCAGTATTTT. Protein: CSATTYHGGGITDTQYF.

This clonotype was seen many times. The J gene is TRBJ2-7, the V gene TRBV12-3 or TRBV12-4, with D possibly being TRBD1 or TRBD2 (5 bases each). The CDR3 loop spans 17 amino acids. V was trimmed by 2 bases and J by 3 bases, leaving 20 bases between them. In DNA form, the CDR3 reads TGTGCCAGCAGTTTACCGCGTGGGACGTTTCTAAACTACGAGCAGTACTTC. This sequence encodes CASSLPRGTFLNYEQYF.

This clonotype was recorded many times. This chain connects TRBV12-3 or TRBV12-4 to TRBJ2-1, with D perhaps TRBD2 (6 bases). This CDR3 contains 15 residues. V was clipped by 1 base and J by 7 bases, with 14 bases between them. The CDR3 bases are TGTGCCAGCAGTTTAGGTGGGGGGTCTTGGAATGAGCAGTTCTTC. Protein product: CASSLGGGSWNEQFF.

The J gene is TRBJ1-2, the V gene TRBV20-1, with D perhaps matching TRBD1 (6 bases). V lost 3 bases and J 0 bases, leaving 20 bases between the germline ends. Germline V lookup: CDR1 DFQATT, CDR2 SNEGSKA (reference sequence). The CDR3 covers 17 residues. The CDR3 loop reads CSARRRAGRGTNYGYTF. The CDR3 DNA is TGCAGTGCTAGGAGGAGGGCAGGGAGGGGGACTAACTATGGCTACACCTTC.

This clonotype was counted ten times or more. This chain joins TRBV6-5 and TRBJ1-1, with D uncertain. CDR1 is MNHEY and CDR2 is SVGAGI in the germline V gene. V lost 7 bases and J lost 1, with 4 bases in between. CDR3 size: 11 residues. The CDR3 spells CASTKNTEAFF. The DNA for the CDR3 is TGTGCCAGCACCAAGAACACTGAAGCTTTCTTT.

This clonotype was counted ten times or more. The CDR3 here is CATRGQGGTQYF. The CDR3 DNA follows: TGTGCCACTCGAGGACAGGGCGGGACCCAGTACTTC. The chain joins TRBV24-1 to TRBJ2-5, with TRBD1 matching over 8 bases. The J segment lost 7 bases and the V segment lost 10 bases, leaving 7 bases of the junction unmatched. Germline V gives CDR1 KGHDR, CDR2 SFDVKD. This CDR3 has 12 residues.

This clonotype was observed many times. The rearrangement joins TRBV7-2 to TRBJ2-1; D not resolved. The V end was cut by 4 bases, the J end by 0 bases, with 10 bases between. From germline, CDR1 is SGHTA and CDR2 FQGNSA. This CDR3 region has 15 residues. The CDR3 protein is CASSSDGSSYNEQFF. CDR3 DNA sequence: TGTGCCAGCAGCTCGGACGGAAGCTCCTACAATGAGCAGTTCTTC. Using reference TRBV7-2 and TRBJ2-1 for the parts outside the CDR3, the full variable domain is GAGVSQSPSNKVTEKGKDVELRCDPISGHTALYWYRQSLGQGLEFLIYFQGNSAPDKSGLPSDRFSAERTGGSVSTLTIQRTQQEDSAVYLCASSSDGSSYNEQFFGPGTRLTVL.